Presented here are 12 T cell receptor beta chains from one specimen sequenced in a study of memory CD4+ T cells and cytomegalovirus serostatus. Sequenced by immunoSEQ multiplex PCR; TCRdb stores in-frame clones only, minus some. The profile shows some 67,000 clones, about 76% of them singletons. Single viable CD3+CD4+CD8-CD45RO+ cells were sorted as the memory CD4+ T cells. Input material: memory CD4+ T cells from blood. The origin of the receptors is an adult in good health and CMV-seropositive.

V usage is TRBV5-4 and J usage is TRBJ1-1, with D perhaps TRBD1 (5 bases). Germline V gene data show CDR1 as SGHNT and CDR2 as YYREEE (reference sequence). The CDR3 has 14 residues. Trimming cost V 2 bases and J 4 bases, with 12 bases left between them. DNA for the CDR3: TGTGCCAGCAGCTTCGGGGCGGGTATCACTGAAGCTTTCTTT. Its translation: CASSFGAGITEAFF.

The chain carries TRBV7-2 and TRBJ2-2, with 7 bases lining up with TRBD2. The CDR3 runs to 15 residues. Germline values: CDR1 SGHTA, CDR2 FQGNSA. With V trimmed by 8 bases and J by 4 bases, 10 bases remained unmatched. In DNA, the CDR3 is TGTGCCAGCGCAGTATCTAGCGGTGCCACCGGGGAGCTGTTTTTT. Translation: CASAVSSGATGELFF.

This clone came up a few times. The chain joins TRBV30 to TRBJ1-6; D might be TRBD1 (5 bases). The CDR3 sequence is 14 residues long. V shed 4 bases and J shed 2 bases, with 9 bases lying between them. The germline gives CDR1 GTSNPN, CDR2 SVGIG (reference sequence). The DNA for the CDR3 is TGTGCCTGGAATTGGGGCACCTATAATTCACCCCTCCACTTT. This encodes CAWNWGTYNSPLHF.

V and J are TRBV5-6 and TRBJ1-2; 11 bases are a match to TRBD1. Germline loops: CDR1 SGHDT, CDR2 YYEEEE. The CDR3 runs to 14 residues. After removal of 4 bases from V and 7 bases from J, the junction contained 6 bases not matched to a gene. Here the CDR3 reads CASSKGQGAFGYTF. CDR3 DNA sequence: TGTGCCAGCAGCAAAGGACAGGGGGCGTTTGGCTACACCTTC.

The chain carries TRBV30 and TRBJ2-1; 9 bases are shared with TRBD2. J gave up 5 bases and V 7 bases, and 6 bases lay outside the gene matches. Germline V lookup: CDR1 GTSNPN, CDR2 SVGIG (reference sequence). This CDR3 spans 13 amino acids. CDR3 in DNA: TGTGCCTCTTCTGGACTAGCGAACAATGAGCAGTTCTTC. Its protein is CASSGLANNEQFF.

This clone has more than one count but fewer than ten. This chain joins TRBV2 and TRBJ2-7, with D perhaps matching TRBD1 or TRBD2 (6 bases each). Trimming stripped 3 bases from V and 3 bases from J, with 12 bases between. Germline CDR1 SNHLY, CDR2 FYNNEI. The CDR3 length is 14 residues. DNA of the CDR3: TGTGCCAGCAGTGACGGGAGAGGGGGCTACGAGCAGTACTTC. Protein: CASSDGRGGYEQYF. The full variable domain, completed using reference TRBV2 and TRBJ2-7, is EPEVTQTPSHQVTQMGQEVILRCVPISNHLYFYWYRQILGQKVEFLVSFYNNEISEKSEIFDDQFSVERPDGSNFTLKIRSTKLEDSAMYFCASSDGRGGYEQYFGPGTRLTVT.

The chain links TRBV2 to TRBJ2-7; possibly TRBD2 for D (6 bases). Trimming stripped 4 bases from V and 0 bases from J, with 13 bases between. The CDR3 covers 15 residues. The germline CDR1 and CDR2 sequences are SNHLY and FYNNEI. In DNA form, the CDR3 reads TGTGCCAGCAGTGGGGGAGGCGGAAACTCCTACGAGCAGTACTTC. Its translation: CASSGGGGNSYEQYF.

Only a few counts were recorded for this clone. This chain links TRBV5-5 with TRBJ2-7; D perhaps matches TRBD1 (5 bases). CDR1 and CDR2 (germline): SGHKS, YYEKEE (reference sequence). V was clipped by 4 bases and J by 0 bases, with 11 bases between them. CDR3 size: 14 residues. In DNA, the CDR3 is TGTGCCAGCAGCCTGGACATGGTCTCCTACGAGCAGTACTTC. Its protein is CASSLDMVSYEQYF.

In this sample, this clone turned up once. The rearrangement uses TRBV7-2 and TRBJ2-1; D is ambiguous. CDR3 length: 15 amino acids. Germline V gene data show CDR1 as SGHTA and CDR2 as FQGNSA. Trimming took 0 bases from V and 4 from J, leaving 10 bases between them. CDR3 sequence: CASSLAVSRYNEQFF. CDR3 nucleotides: TGTGCCAGCAGCTTAGCTGTCTCGCGTTACAATGAGCAGTTCTTC.

The rearrangement uses TRBV18 and TRBJ1-1; weak D call: TRBD1 (6 bases). Between the trimmed V and J ends, which lost 5 bases and 3 bases, there was a span of 16 bases. CDR1 and CDR2 from the germline V gene are KGHSH and LQKENI. The CDR3 length is 15 residues. The CDR3: CASSSSNRAHTEAFF. Written as DNA, the CDR3 is TGTGCCAGCTCATCATCGAACAGGGCGCACACTGAAGCTTTCTTT.

The chain has TRBV7-9 and TRBJ1-2, with D hard to call. Germline assignment: CDR1 SEHNR and CDR2 FQNEAQ (reference sequence). The CDR3 sequence is 13 residues long. Trimming removed 7 bases at V and 8 bases at J, with 17 bases between. The CDR3 sequence is CASTPGGMGGYTF. Written as DNA, the CDR3 is TGTGCCAGCACTCCCGGTGGAATGGGGGGCTACACCTTC.

The rearrangement links TRBV6-5 to TRBJ1-3; possibly TRBD1 for D (6 bases). The germline V and J ends were trimmed by 7 bases and 4 bases, with 14 bases remaining between them. CDR3 length equals 14 residues. Germline V gene sequence: CDR1 MNHEY, CDR2 SVGAGI. CDR3 nucleotide sequence: TGTGCCAGCACCCAACAGGGTTTCGGAAACACCATATATTTT. It translates to CASTQQGFGNTIYF.